This is a list of T cell receptor beta chains from one sample in a study of CD8 T cells in Susac syndrome. TCRdb ran MiXCR on the immunoSEQ multiplex PCR reads and lists one entry per CDR3 protein. Found here are about 240,000 distinct CDR3 sequences, about 96% of them singletons; the top ten hold approximately 0.1%. Sequencing used CD4+ T cells from PBMCs. Source of these receptors: a human donor with Susac syndrome. Both conserved end residues are part of each CDR3. Fields, in order: V gene, CDR3 length, D gene, clone size, J gene, CDR3 DNA, CDR3 protein. D genes are given only for firm matches. Expanded clones get a size class; other rows say once, few or many, or leave the size out.

>TRBV29-1|14|-|-|TRBJ2-7
TGCAGCGTGGGCCACAGGGTTGGCTCCTACGAGCAGTACTTC
CSVGHRVGSYEQYF
>TRBV28|17|TRBD2|-|TRBJ2-3
TGTGCCAGCAGTGTCCCTAGCGGGAGCTCTGGCACAGATACGCAGTATTTT
CASSVPSGSSGTDTQYF
>TRBV5-4|15|TRBD1|-|TRBJ2-3
TGTGCCAGCAGCCTTCGGACAGGCGTCACAGATACGCAGTATTTT
CASSLRTGVTDTQYF
>TRBV14|16|TRBD2|-|TRBJ2-3
TGTGCCAGCAGCCGTGGGGCTAGCGGTAGTGGAGGTACGCAGTATTTT
CASSRGASGSGGTQYF
>TRBV29-1|14|TRBD1|-|TRBJ2-2
TGCAGTACCAGAGTAGGGGGCACCCGCGGGGAGCTGTTTTTT
CSTRVGGTRGELFF
>TRBV20-1|13|TRBD1|once|TRBJ2-7
TGCAGTGCTGGCCGGGACAGGGGTTACGAGCAGTACTTC
CSAGRDRGYEQYF
>TRBV12-3/TRBV12-4|18|-|-|TRBJ2-7
TGTGCCAGCAGTTCACATAGGGGAGGGGACAGGAGCTCCTACGAGCAGTACTTC
CASSSHRGGDRSSYEQYF
>TRBV29-1|12|-|-|TRBJ2-3
TGCAGCGTTGAAGTGTCCGGAGATACGCAGTATTTT
CSVEVSGDTQYF
>TRBV7-2|14|-|-|TRBJ2-2
TGTGCCAGCAGCTTACTTGGGTACACCGGGGAGCTGTTTTTT
CASSLLGYTGELFF
>TRBV20-1|14|TRBD2|-|TRBJ2-5
TGCAGTGCTAGAGTTTCCGGGGGGGATGAAACCCAGTACTTC
CSARVSGGDETQYF
>TRBV9|14|-|-|TRBJ1-1
TGTGCCAGCGGGAAGGGGGAAGTGAACACTGAAGCTTTCTTT
CASGKGEVNTEAFF
>TRBV4-1|20|-|-|TRBJ1-1
TGCGCCAGCAGCCAAGTGTTTGGGGTACAGGCCGTCGGGTGGGAGACTGAAGCTTTCTTT
CASSQVFGVQAVGWETEAFF
>TRBV5-4|15|-|once|TRBJ2-1
TGTGCCAGCAGCCAAAGGGGGAGGGTACACAATGAGCAGTTCTTC
CASSQRGRVHNEQFF
>TRBV5-4|13|-|-|TRBJ2-5
TGTGCCAAGACGGACATTGACCAAGAGACCCAGTACTTC
CAKTDIDQETQYF
>TRBV24-1|16|TRBD1|-|TRBJ2-2
TGTGCCACCAAAAGCCCGACAGGGGATGGGTCCGGGGAGCTGTTTTTT
CATKSPTGDGSGELFF
>TRBV5-1|13|-|-|TRBJ1-1
TGCGCCAGCAGGATCCAGCTAGACACTGAAGCTTTCTTT
CASRIQLDTEAFF
>TRBV7-9|15|-|-|TRBJ2-1
TGTGCCAGCAGCCCTCGCGGGGCAGCAGACAATGAGCAGTTCTTC
CASSPRGAADNEQFF
>TRBV9|15|-|-|TRBJ2-2
TGTGCCAGCAGCGTAGCCGAAGTATACGCCGGGGAGCTGTTTTTT
CASSVAEVYAGELFF
>TRBV7-9|12|-|once|TRBJ2-3
TGTGCCAGCAGCACACCTTCTGATACGCAGTATTTT
CASSTPSDTQYF
>TRBV29-1|14|-|-|TRBJ2-1
TGCAGCGCAGCCCTGGCCTCGAGCCCAAGCGAGCAGTTCTTC
CSAALASSPSEQFF
>TRBV5-1|14|-|once|TRBJ2-3
TGCGCCAGCAGCTTGTTCCGGGCGGCAGATACGCAGTATTTT
CASSLFRAADTQYF
>TRBV5-1|14|-|once|TRBJ1-1
TGCGCCAGCAGCTTGTCCGGGTTGGACACTGAAGCTTTCTTT
CASSLSGLDTEAFF
>TRBV6-6|15|TRBD1|-|TRBJ2-5
TGTGCCAGCAACAACCTGGGGACAGGGCAGGAGACCCAGTACTTC
CASNNLGTGQETQYF
>TRBV25-1|12|TRBD1|once|TRBJ1-1
TGTGCCAGCAGTGCTGGACAGGGGTGGGCTTTCTTT
CASSAGQGWAFF
>TRBV20-1|19|TRBD2|-|TRBJ2-3
TGCAGTGCTAGGGGTAGGGGTAGCGGGAGGCACCAAGGCACAGATACGCAGTATTTT
CSARGRGSGRHQGTDTQYF
>TRBV24-1|16|TRBD2|-|TRBJ2-1
TGTGCCACCAGTGGGACTAGCGGATTCTCCTACAATGAGCAGTTCTTC
CATSGTSGFSYNEQFF
>TRBV29-1|12|-|-|TRBJ2-6
TGCAGCGCCCGGGACGGACGGCACCTCCTGACTTTC
CSARDGRHLLTF